A selection of T cell receptor beta chains follows, all from one sample in a study of blood T cell repertoires in COVID-19. TCRdb's copy holds only in-frame clones and misses some; the assay was immunoSEQ multiplex PCR. The sample consists of 200,000 to 250,000 clones, 88% of them appearing once. Sequenced: peripheral blood. The origin of the receptors is a woman aged 55-70 years with acute or convalescent COVID-19. CDR3s include the opening cysteine and the closing phenylalanine or tryptophan. D genes are given only for firm matches. Some rows mark clone size as missing; the rest say once, few, many or name a class of expanded clone.

D | J | size | V | DNA | CDR3
TRBD1 | TRBJ1-2 | . | TRBV29-1 | TGCAGCGCCGCATGGGGACAGGGCTACACCTTC | CSAAWGQGYTF
. | TRBJ2-6 | . | TRBV7-3 | TGTGCCAGCAGCCCGAAAATCCGTAGCTCTGGGGCCAACGTCCTGACTTTC | CASSPKIRSSGANVLTF
. | TRBJ2-5 | . | TRBV7-8 | TGTGCCAGCAGCGCCGGGGGGCAACAAGAGACCCAGTACTTC | CASSAGGQQETQYF
TRBD1 | TRBJ2-5 | . | TRBV29-1 | TGCAGCGTTGAATCGGGACAGGGGTTAGAGACCCAGTACTTC | CSVESGQGLETQYF
. | TRBJ1-1 | . | TRBV19 | TGTGCCAGTAGTATAGGGCGGGGCCGAACTGAAGCTTTCTTT | CASSIGRGRTEAFF
. | TRBJ1-6 | . | TRBV27 | TGTGCCAGCAGTAAAAGGACAGTCAGCTCCTATAATTCACCCCTCCACTTT | CASSKRTVSSYNSPLHF
. | TRBJ1-2 | . | TRBV6-5 | TGTGCCAGCAGATCTCAACAGGGTGGCTATGGCTACACCTTC | CASRSQQGGYGYTF
. | TRBJ1-3 | . | TRBV10-2 | TGCGCCAGCAGTGGAGAGAGCCGCTCTGGAAACACCATATATTTT | CASSGESRSGNTIYF
TRBD1 | TRBJ2-2 | . | TRBV19 | TGTGCCAGTAGGATGAGGACGGGACAGGGAGAAACCGGGGAGCTGTTTTTT | CASRMRTGQGETGELFF
. | TRBJ1-1 | . | TRBV6-5 | TGTGCCAGCACCCGGGGAGGCCCAGAAGCTTTCTTT | CASTRGGPEAFF
. | TRBJ1-1 | . | TRBV12-3/TRBV12-4 | TGTGCCAGCAGCCGCCGACAGTCCACTGAAGCTTTCTTT | CASSRRQSTEAFF
. | TRBJ1-5 | . | TRBV6-2/TRBV6-3 | TGTGCCAGCAGTTGGCAGTTCAATCAGCCCCAGCATTTT | CASSWQFNQPQHF
TRBD1 | TRBJ2-3 | . | TRBV30 | TGTGCCTGGAGTAGGACAGGGGGTGGCACAGATACGCAGTATTTT | CAWSRTGGGTDTQYF
. | TRBJ2-5 | . | TRBV20-1 | TGCAGTGCTAGTCCTTGGGGGGACCAGTACTTC | CSASPWGDQYF
. | TRBJ2-5 | few | TRBV5-6 | TGTGCCAGCAGCTTGTACCGAGATAGCCAAGAGACCCAGTACTTC | CASSLYRDSQETQYF
TRBD1 | TRBJ2-3 | . | TRBV7-9 | TGTGCCAGCAGCTTAGGACAGGGAGCAGATACGCAGTATTTT | CASSLGQGADTQYF
. | TRBJ1-2 | . | TRBV19 | TGTGCCAGTAGGGGAACTGGACACCATGGCTACACCTTC | CASRGTGHHGYTF
. | TRBJ1-3 | . | TRBV18 | TGTGCCAGCTCACCTGGCAGGCAATCCGGAAACACCATATATTTT | CASSPGRQSGNTIYF
. | TRBJ1-2 | . | TRBV2 | TGTGCCAGCAGTAAAGACGGCTATGGCTACACCTTC | CASSKDGYGYTF
TRBD1 | TRBJ1-4 | . | TRBV23-1 | TGCGCCAGCAGTCTACCGGGACAGGATGAAAAACTGTTTTTT | CASSLPGQDEKLFF
. | TRBJ1-2 | . | TRBV6-1 | TGTGCCAGCAGTGACCAAGGGGGGGTCTATGGCTACACCTTC | CASSDQGGVYGYTF
TRBD2 | TRBJ2-1 | . | TRBV5-1 | TGCGCCAGCAGCTTGGACGGGGGGAGCTACAATGAGCAGTTCTTC | CASSLDGGSYNEQFF
. | TRBJ1-5 | . | TRBV25-1 | TGTGCCAGCAGTGAATGGCTCCGGGACAAGAATCAGCCCCAGCATTTT | CASSEWLRDKNQPQHF
TRBD1 | TRBJ1-5 | . | TRBV28 | TGTGCCAGCATCCGGACAGGGTACAATCAGCCCCAGCATTTT | CASIRTGYNQPQHF
. | TRBJ1-6 | . | TRBV7-2 | TGTGCCAGCAGCTCCATAGGGGGACGCTCCTATAATTCACCCCTCCACTTT | CASSSIGGRSYNSPLHF
TRBD1 | TRBJ2-5 | once | TRBV10-3 | TGTGCCATCAGAGGGGACAGGGGGCGAGAGACCCAGTACTTC | CAIRGDRGRETQYF
TRBD1 | TRBJ1-2 | . | TRBV12-3/TRBV12-4 | TGTGCCAGCGCCAGACAGGGCGTCTATGGCTACACCTTC | CASARQGVYGYTF
TRBD2 | TRBJ2-3 | . | TRBV3-1/TRBV3-2 | TGTGCCAGCAGCCGTTATATGGCTAGCGGGGGGACCTCCACAGATACGCAGTATTTT | CASSRYMASGGTSTDTQYF
. | TRBJ1-2 | . | TRBV28 | TGTGCCAGCAGTACCCGACGGGCTAACTATGGCTACACCTTC | CASSTRRANYGYTF
. | TRBJ2-5 | . | TRBV7-2 | TGTGCCAGCAGCTCTACTTCTAGCTCCTATAGTCCCCAGTACTTC | CASSSTSSSYSPQYF
. | TRBJ2-1 | . | TRBV19 | TGTGCCAGTAGTATCACCGGGACTGGGGGGTACAATGAGCAGTTCTTC | CASSITGTGGYNEQFF
TRBD1 | TRBJ1-2 | . | TRBV7-9 | TGTGCCAGCAGCTCCTCGGGACAGGGTAATGGCTACACCTTC | CASSSSGQGNGYTF
TRBD2 | TRBJ2-3 | once | TRBV11-1 | TGTGCCAGCAGCTCCAGCGGGGGTAGCACAGATACGCAGTATTTT | CASSSSGGSTDTQYF
TRBD1 | TRBJ1-1 | . | TRBV5-5 | TGTGCCACTTCAGACAGGGCAACCGACGCTGAAGCTTTCTTT | CATSDRATDAEAFF
TRBD2 | TRBJ2-5 | . | TRBV2 | TGTGCCAGCAGGGGCCTAGGCGGGGGAGCCAATGGGACCCAGTACTTC | CASRGLGGGANGTQYF
. | TRBJ1-4 | . | TRBV6-5 | TGTGCCAGCAGTTACGGGCAGGGTGCAACTAATGAAAAACTGTTTTTT | CASSYGQGATNEKLFF
TRBD2 | TRBJ2-5 | . | TRBV2 | TGTGCCAGCACCGGGACTAGCGGGGGGGCCAAGACGGAGACCCAGTACTTC | CASTGTSGGAKTETQYF
. | TRBJ1-2 | . | TRBV6-6 | TGTGCCAGCGAGACAGGCCGCCACAGAGACTATGGCTACACCTTC | CASETGRHRDYGYTF
TRBD1 | TRBJ1-6 | . | TRBV9 | TGTGCCAGCAGCCCCCAAGGGGGCTCTTCACCCCTCCACTTT | CASSPQGGSSPLHF
TRBD2 | TRBJ2-1 | . | TRBV27 | TGTGCCAGCAGTCCAGCGGGAGGGATAAACAATGAGCAGTTCTTC | CASSPAGGINNEQFF
TRBD2 | TRBJ2-3 | . | TRBV9 | TGTGCCAGCAGCGTAGGGCTAGCGGGGGGGCCGGATACGCAGTATTTT | CASSVGLAGGPDTQYF
TRBD2 | TRBJ2-7 | . | TRBV15 | TGTGCCACCAGCAGAGATCCCTATGGGGCAGGCGGGAGTTCCTACGAGCAGTACTTC | CATSRDPYGAGGSSYEQYF
. | TRBJ2-2 | . | TRBV18 | TGTGCCAGCTCACCCAGGGGATACGGGGAGCTGTTTTTT | CASSPRGYGELFF
TRBD2 | TRBJ2-5 | . | TRBV14 | TGTGCCAGCAGCCAAGACGGACTAGCGAGGGAGACCCAGTACTTC | CASSQDGLARETQYF
. | TRBJ1-5 | . | TRBV7-9 | TGTGCCAGCAGCTTCATGAGGCAGCCCCAGCATTTT | CASSFMRQPQHF
TRBD1 | TRBJ1-2 | . | TRBV28 | TGTGCCACCAAGTCTCCCGGGACAGGGGACTATGGCTACACCTTC | CATKSPGTGDYGYTF
TRBD1 | TRBJ1-1 | . | TRBV19 | TGTGCCAGTAGTCCCGACAGGGGTGAAGCTTTCTTT | CASSPDRGEAFF
TRBD1 | TRBJ1-1 | . | TRBV28 | TGTGCCAGCAGAAAAGACAGGGTGCGCACTGAAGCTTTCTTT | CASRKDRVRTEAFF
. | TRBJ2-5 | . | TRBV19 | TGTGCCAGTAGTATAGGGGGACTCGAGCGTTGGGAGCGGGAGACCCAGTACTTC | CASSIGGLERWERETQYF
TRBD1 | TRBJ1-2 | . | TRBV7-9 | TGTGCCAGCAGCTTAGTGTTGTTGGACAGGGGGTACTATGGCTACACCTTC | CASSLVLLDRGYYGYTF
. | TRBJ2-7 | . | TRBV6-1 | TGTGCCAGCAGTGAGCTTGTGGGGGGGCCCTACGAGCAGTACTTC | CASSELVGGPYEQYF
. | TRBJ1-3 | . | TRBV4-1 | TGCGCCAGCAGCCAACCCCAGGCCATTTCCAACACCATATATTTT | CASSQPQAISNTIYF
. | TRBJ1-2 | . | TRBV28 | TGTGCCAGCAGTCTCCGGGGGGACTATGGCTACACCTTC | CASSLRGDYGYTF
. | TRBJ2-5 | . | TRBV6-2/TRBV6-3 | TGTGCCAGCAGTTACATCGCGGGACAAGAGACCCAGTACTTC | CASSYIAGQETQYF
TRBD2 | TRBJ2-5 | . | TRBV4-2 | TGTGCCAGCAGCCCCGGGACTAGCGGGAGGACTAGGGAGACCCAGTACTTC | CASSPGTSGRTRETQYF